The sequence of this T cell receptor (beta chain) was determined in a study of blood T cell repertoires in COVID-19. The CDR3 has 18 amino acids. Germline loops: CDR1 ENHRY, CDR2 SYGVKD. V lost 3 bases and J lost 5; bases outside the gene matches: 14. The repertoire was sequenced with immunoSEQ multiplex PCR; TCRdb's copy has only in-frame clones and lacks some. The sample has about 500,000 clones, around 90% seen once. V gene TRBV10-3 combines with J gene TRBJ2-4; 9 nucleotides align to TRBD2. The receptor was derived from a woman aged 18-30 years who had recovered from COVID-19. The sequenced sample was PBMCs or T cells enriched from blood (not recorded which). This CDR3 is CAISDNSGGLSGENIQYF. The CDR3 DNA is TGTGCCATCAGTGATAATAGCGGGGGCTTATCAGGTGAAAACATTCAGTACTTC.